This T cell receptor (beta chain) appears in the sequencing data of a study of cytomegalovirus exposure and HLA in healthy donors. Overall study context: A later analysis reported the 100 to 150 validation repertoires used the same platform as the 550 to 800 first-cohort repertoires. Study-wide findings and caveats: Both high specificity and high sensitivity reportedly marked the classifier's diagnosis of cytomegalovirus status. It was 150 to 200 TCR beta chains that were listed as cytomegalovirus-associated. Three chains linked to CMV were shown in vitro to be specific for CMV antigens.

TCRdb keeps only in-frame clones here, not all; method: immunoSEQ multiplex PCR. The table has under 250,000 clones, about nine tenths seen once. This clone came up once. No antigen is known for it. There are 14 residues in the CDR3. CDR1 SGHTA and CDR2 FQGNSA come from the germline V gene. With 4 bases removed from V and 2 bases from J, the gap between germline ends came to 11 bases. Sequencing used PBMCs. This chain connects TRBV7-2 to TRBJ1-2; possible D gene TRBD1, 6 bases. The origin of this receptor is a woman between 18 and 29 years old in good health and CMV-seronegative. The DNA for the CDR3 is TGTGCCAGCAGCTCGCAGACAGGAAACTATGGCTACACCTTC. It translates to CASSSQTGNYGYTF.